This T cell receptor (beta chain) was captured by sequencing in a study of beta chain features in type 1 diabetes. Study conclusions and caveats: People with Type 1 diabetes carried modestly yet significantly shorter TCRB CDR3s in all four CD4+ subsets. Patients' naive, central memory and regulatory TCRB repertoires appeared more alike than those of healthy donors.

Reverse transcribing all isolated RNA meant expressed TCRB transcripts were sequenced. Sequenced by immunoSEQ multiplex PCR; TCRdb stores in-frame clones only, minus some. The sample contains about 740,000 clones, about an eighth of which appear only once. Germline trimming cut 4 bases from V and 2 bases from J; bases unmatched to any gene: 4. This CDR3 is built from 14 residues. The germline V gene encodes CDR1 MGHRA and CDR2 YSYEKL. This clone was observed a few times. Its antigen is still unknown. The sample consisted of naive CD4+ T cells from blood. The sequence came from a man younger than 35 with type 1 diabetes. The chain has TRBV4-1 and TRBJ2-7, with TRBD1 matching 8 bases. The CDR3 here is CASSLPDRAYEQYF. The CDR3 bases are TGCGCCAGCAGCCTGCCGGACAGGGCCTACGAGCAGTACTTC.